This entry is about one TCR beta chain. Its antigen is unknown. The PCR contained 60 Vbeta and 13 Jbeta primers. The table came from immunoSEQ multiplex PCR; TCRdb's copy has only in-frame clones and leaves some out. The repertoire holds approximately 70,000 clones, with around 74% as singletons. V lost 0 bases, J lost 5 bases, and 5 bases lay in between. The germline gives CDR1 LNHNV, CDR2 YYDKDF (reference sequence). This CDR3 region has 13 residues. This record comes from a study of cytomegalovirus exposure and HLA in healthy donors. The study's findings and limits: An observed cluster of highly shared sequence variants was recorded as a likely sequencing artifact. In a later analysis, CMV-associated beta chains were mostly HLA-associated, it appeared.

Specimen: PBMCs. This TCR was recovered from a woman aged 55-69 years in good health and CMV-seropositive. This sequence joins TRBV15 and TRBJ2-1; D call uncertain. CDR3 in amino acids: CATSRDSDNEQFF. CDR3 in DNA: TGTGCCACCAGCAGAGACTCAGACAATGAGCAGTTCTTC. Full variable domain (rest looked up from reference TRBV15 and TRBJ2-1): DAMVIQNPRYQVTQFGKPVTLSCSQTLNHNVMYWYQQKSSQAPKLLFHYYDKDFNNEADTPDNFQSRRPNTSFCFLDIRSPGLGDTAMYLCATSRDSDNEQFFGPGTRLTVL.